A single count supports the clone carrying this T cell receptor beta chain. This entry belongs to a study of PD-L1 blockade in urothelial cancer. Study summary: Patients had received 0 to 3 prior chemotherapy regimens. There were a median of approximately 140,000 T cells in blood samples.

This CDR3 comprises 16 residues. The V gene end was trimmed by 1 base and the J gene end by 2 bases; junction bases not matched to a gene: 8. From germline, CDR1 is LGHNA and CDR2 YSLEER. Time point defined: peripheral blood 6 weeks after treatment start. Locally advanced or metastatic urothelial carcinoma affected all patients. Repertoires were generated with immunoSEQ multiplex PCR, while TCRdb's copy carries only in-frame clones and drops some. The sample carries around 110,000 clones, about 89% recorded once. J is TRBJ2-7 and V is TRBV4-3, with 7 bases lining up with TRBD2. Source: PBMCs, taken around atezolizumab (anti-PD-L1) treatment. This TCR was recovered from a man aged 60-69 years with urothelial cancer. The CDR3 coding sequence is TGCGCCAGCAGCCAAGGGTATCGGGGGGAAACCTACGAGCAGTACTTC. Encoded protein: CASSQGYRGETYEQYF.